This T cell receptor (beta chain) was recorded in a study of blood T cell repertoires in COVID-19. Study context: The cDNA or gDNA used as material had been derived from T cells, B-cell-depleted T cells, or PBMCs.

This clone has just a few counts. Trimming took 5 bases from V and 8 from J; bases not matched to a gene: 5. Germline V gene data show CDR1 as SEHNR and CDR2 as FQNEAQ (reference sequence). This CDR3 is 12 amino acids long. TCRdb keeps only in-frame clones here, not all; method: immunoSEQ multiplex PCR. This repertoire shows about 140,000 clones, approximately 82% found once; its top ten account for roughly 1.5%. Input material: peripheral blood. This receptor was taken from a human donor in a cohort sampled during active COVID-19. V gene TRBV7-9 combines with J gene TRBJ1-2, with 7 positions matching TRBD1. CDR3 DNA: TGTGCCAGCAGCCTTACAGGGGACGGCTACACCTTC. Its protein is CASSLTGDGYTF.